Following are 27 T cell receptor beta chains from one sample sequenced in a study of cytomegalovirus exposure and HLA in healthy donors. This PCR relied on a set of 60 Vbeta primers and 13 Jbeta primers. TCRdb's copy holds only in-frame clones and misses some; the assay was immunoSEQ multiplex PCR. The sample yields 95,000 to 150,000 clones, roughly 68% seen once. Sequencing was performed on PBMCs. The receptors shown here come from a woman aged 45 to 65 in good health and CMV-seropositive.

The chain employs TRBV7-3 and TRBJ2-5, with 7 bases matching TRBD1. The J call could be wrong; TRBJ2-7 is a better fit for the DNA end. The germline V gene encodes CDR1 SGHTA and CDR2 FQGTGA. The CDR3 length is 15 residues. CDR3: CASSQDRDSAYEQYF. For the CDR3, the DNA is TGTGCCAGCAGCCAAGACCGGGACAGCGCTTACGAGCAGTACTTC.

This chain links TRBV11-2 with TRBJ2-7; TRBD1 agrees at 8 bases. V lost 0 bases and J lost 2; bases outside the gene matches: 12. The CDR3 has 18 amino acids. Germline V gene data show CDR1 as SGHAT and CDR2 as FQNNGV. The CDR3, as DNA: TGTGCCAGCAGCTTAGATCGATCCTCCGGGACAGGAGCCTACGAGCAGTACTTC. It is translated as CASSLDRSSGTGAYEQYF.

The chain uses TRBV6-7 and TRBJ1-2; 7 bases agree with TRBD1. TRBV6-7 is noted as an ORF with a role that remains uncertain. V trimming: 8 bases; J trimming: 3 bases; junction bases outside the gene matches: 9. This CDR3 comprises 14 residues. CDR3 region: CASVSRGDHYGYTF. The DNA of the CDR3 is TGTGCCAGCGTAAGCAGGGGGGATCACTATGGCTACACCTTC.

This clone was seen at least ten times. This chain joins TRBV19 and TRBJ2-5, with D possibly matching TRBD2 (5 bases). Germline values: CDR1 LNHDA, CDR2 SQIVND (reference sequence). The germline V and J ends were trimmed by 3 bases and 5 bases, with 13 bases remaining between them. This CDR3 has 14 amino acids. The CDR3 bases are TGTGCCAGTAGTATCCGTCGGGGAGCGGAGACCCAGTACTTC. Translating it yields CASSIRRGAETQYF.

This chain links TRBV5-1 with TRBJ1-2, with D unresolved. The CDR3 runs to 13 residues. V was trimmed by 4 bases and J by 4 bases, leaving 11 bases between them. CDR1 and CDR2 from the germline V gene are SGHRS and YFSETQ. In nucleotides, the CDR3 is TGCGCCAGCAGCATAGATTCAGGCTATGGCTACACCTTC. This encodes CASSIDSGYGYTF. Together with reference TRBV5-1 and TRBJ1-2, the CDR3 gives the full variable domain: KAGVTQTPRYLIKTRGQQVTLSCSPISGHRSVSWYQQTPGQGLQFLFEYFSETQRNKGNFPGRFSGRQFSNSRSEMNVSTLELGDSALYLCASSIDSGYGYTFGSGTRLTVV.

CDR3 bases: TGTGCCAGCAGTTTTGTCTCCTCGCGGGGGGACAATGAGCAGTTCTTC. Translating it yields CASSFVSSRGDNEQFF. The rearrangement links TRBV27 to TRBJ2-1; 8 bases are a match to TRBD2. From germline, CDR1 is MNHEY and CDR2 SMNVEV (reference sequence). The trim removed 3 bases at V and 5 bases at J, leaving 9 bases unmatched. The CDR3 covers 16 residues.

The chain is built from TRBV29-1 and TRBJ2-5; 9 bases agree with TRBD2. The CDR3 has 15 residues. Germline values: CDR1 SQVTM, CDR2 ANQGSEA. J lost 5 bases, V lost 5 bases, and 12 bases had no gene match. The CDR3 DNA is TGCAGCGTTCTACCAGGCGGGGGGGCCGGGGAGACCCAGTACTTC. Its translation is CSVLPGGGAGETQYF.

The V and J genes are TRBV5-4 and TRBJ2-5; 7 positions agree with TRBD2. The CDR3 runs 13 residues. The ends lost 0 bases at V and 11 bases at J; junction bases unmatched: 7. CDR1 SGHNT and CDR2 YYREEE come from the germline V gene (reference sequence). DNA of the CDR3: TGTGCCAGCAGCTTGGGGGGGGGTAGGGAGCAGTACTTC. This sequence encodes CASSLGGGREQYF.

The chain carries TRBV29-1 and TRBJ2-2; 8 nucleotides match TRBD1. The CDR3 totals 17 residues. Germline assignment: CDR1 SQVTM and CDR2 ANQGSEA. Trimming removed 0 bases from V and 3 bases from J; junction bases left unmatched: 9. CDR3 loop: CSVEDFGQGADTGELFF. CDR3 nucleotides: TGCAGCGTTGAAGATTTCGGGCAGGGGGCCGACACCGGGGAGCTGTTTTTT.

This chain joins TRBV11-3 and TRBJ2-3; D is undetermined. V lost 5 bases and J lost 0, with 9 bases in between. This CDR3 region has 14 residues. Germline V lookup: CDR1 SGHNT, CDR2 YENEEA. CDR3 residues: CASSLGVSTDTQYF. In nucleotides, the CDR3 is TGTGCCAGCAGCCTTGGAGTTAGCACAGATACGCAGTATTTT.

The J gene is TRBJ1-2, the V gene TRBV27; 10 bases agree with TRBD1. CDR3 length: 14 amino acids. V gave up 6 bases and J gave up 4 bases; unmatched junction bases: 5. Germline CDR1 is MNHEY and CDR2 is SMNVEV (reference sequence). The CDR3 coding sequence is TGTGCCAGCAGGCCGGGACAGGGGCGCTATGGCTACACCTTC. This translates into CASRPGQGRYGYTF.

V is TRBV6-5 and J is TRBJ1-4; possible D gene TRBD1, 5 bases. From germline, CDR1 is MNHEY and CDR2 SVGAGI. The CDR3 covers 14 residues. Trimming took 4 bases from V and 7 from J, leaving 13 bases between them. The CDR3 nucleotides read TGTGCCAGCAGTTTTGGGCAGGGAACTGAAAAACTGTTTTTT. This encodes CASSFGQGTEKLFF.

V is TRBV7-2 and J is TRBJ1-4; 7 nucleotides align to TRBD1. The V gene end was trimmed by 5 bases and the J gene end by 8 bases; junction bases not matched to a gene: 8. This CDR3 is 14 amino acids long. The germline CDR1 and CDR2 sequences are SGHTA and FQGNSA. The CDR3 reads CASSRQGTGEKLFF. The CDR3 DNA follows: TGTGCCAGCAGCAGACAGGGAACAGGGGAAAAACTGTTTTTT.

This rearrangement joins TRBV6-1 to TRBJ1-5; 8 nucleotides align to TRBD1. CDR3 length equals 17 residues. V lost 0 bases and J lost 2; bases outside the gene matches: 6. Germline-derived CDR1 and CDR2 are MNHNS and SASEGT. The CDR3 coding sequence is TGTGCCAGCAGTGAAGCAGCAGGGGGCGCGGGCAATCAGCCCCAGCATTTT. Translation: CASSEAAGGAGNQPQHF.

This clone was found a few times. The CDR3, as DNA: TGTGCCAGCAGCTCAGGGGTGCACAATGAGCAGTTCTTC. Translated, it gives CASSSGVHNEQFF. J is TRBJ2-1 and V is TRBV7-9, with D maybe TRBD1 (6 bases). V dropped 4 bases and J dropped 5 bases, with 9 bases sitting between them. The length of the CDR3 is 13 residues. CDR1 and CDR2 from the germline V gene are SEHNR and FQNEAQ (reference sequence).

This chain links TRBV11-1 with TRBJ2-5; D uncertain. The CDR3 spans 12 residues. Germline lookup yields CDR1 SGHAT and CDR2 FQDESV (reference sequence). V dropped 1 base and J dropped 5 bases, with 5 bases sitting between them. DNA for the CDR3: TGTGCCAGCAGCTTAGTCGGTGAGACCCAGTACTTC. Translating it yields CASSLVGETQYF.

J is TRBJ1-1 and V is TRBV29-1; no clear D. Germline CDR1 is SQVTM and CDR2 is ANQGSEA. V lost 4 bases to trimming and J lost 0 bases, with 6 bases between them. This CDR3 is 12 amino acids long. As DNA, the CDR3 is TGCAGCGTTGGAGTAATGAACACTGAAGCTTTCTTT. It is translated as CSVGVMNTEAFF.

Only a few counts were recorded for this clone. The V gene is TRBV2, the J gene TRBJ2-5; D not certain. V lost 5 bases and J 2 bases, leaving 9 bases between the germline ends. In germline, CDR1 is SNHLY, CDR2 FYNNEI. This CDR3 comprises 13 residues. This CDR3 is CASSTVLQETQYF. Written as DNA, the CDR3 is TGTGCCAGCAGTACGGTTCTACAAGAGACCCAGTACTTC.

This rearrangement joins TRBV19 to TRBJ2-7; TRBD1 matches 11 bases. The V gene end was trimmed by 6 bases and the J gene end by 3 bases; junction bases not matched to a gene: 4. Germline assignment: CDR1 LNHDA and CDR2 SQIVND (reference sequence). The CDR3 extends over 14 amino acids. The CDR3 DNA is TGTGCCAGTAGCCCCGGGACAGGGGGCTACGAGCAGTACTTC. Translated, it gives CASSPGTGGYEQYF.

The chain carries TRBV7-6 and TRBJ2-7, with 7 bases lining up with TRBD1. J was trimmed by 5 bases and V by 8 bases; bases with no gene match: 12. Germline V CDR1 and CDR2: SGHVS, FNYEAQ. The CDR3 loop spans 14 amino acids. In nucleotides, the CDR3 is TGTGCCAGCGCTCGCGACAGGGCCCTCAACGAGCAGTACTTC. The encoded protein is CASARDRALNEQYF. Using reference TRBV7-6 and TRBJ2-7 for the parts outside the CDR3, the full variable domain is GAGVSQSPRYKVTKRGQDVALRCDPISGHVSLYWYRQALGQGPEFLTYFNYEAQQDKSGLPNDRFSAERPEGSISTLTIQRTEQRDSAMYRCASARDRALNEQYFGPGTRLTVT.

V usage is TRBV5-1 and J usage is TRBJ1-1; D gene uncertain. This CDR3 has 14 amino acids. The germline V gene encodes CDR1 SGHRS and CDR2 YFSETQ. V dropped 2 bases and J dropped 4 bases, with 12 bases sitting between them. Here the CDR3 DNA reads TGCGCCAGCAGCTTCGCAGCCCCGGGCACTGAAGCTTTCTTT. Translating gives CASSFAAPGTEAFF.

The chain carries TRBV7-9 and TRBJ1-2; D unclear. Trimming removed 6 bases from V and 1 base from J, with 12 bases in between. Germline V lookup: CDR1 SEHNR, CDR2 FQNEAQ (reference sequence). The CDR3 spans 14 residues. This CDR3 reads CASRTSGNNYGYTF. The CDR3 DNA reads TGTGCCAGCAGAACATCCGGGAATAACTATGGCTACACCTTC.

J is TRBJ1-3 and V is TRBV19; TRBD1 might be the D (5 bases). CDR3 length equals 15 residues. Germline loops: CDR1 LNHDA, CDR2 SQIVND (reference sequence). V was shortened by 10 bases and J by 1 base, with 17 bases between the two germline ends. As DNA, the CDR3 is TGTGCCACCCAACGGCAGGGCCTTTCTGGAAACACCATATATTTT. Translating it yields CATQRQGLSGNTIYF.

The CDR3 sequence is CASRGNGLEGYTF. CDR3 nucleotides: TGCGCCAGCAGGGGTAATGGGCTTGAGGGCTACACCTTC. The genes are TRBV5-1 and TRBJ1-2; no clear D gene. The CDR3 runs to 13 residues. Germline V gene data show CDR1 as SGHRS and CDR2 as YFSETQ. Trimming removed 5 bases at V and 8 bases at J, with 16 bases between.

The genes are TRBV14 and TRBJ2-6; TRBD2 is a possible D gene (5 bases). The CDR3 runs 17 residues. Germline CDR1 is SGHDN and CDR2 is FVKESK. The V end lost 1 base, the J end lost 4 bases, and 14 bases lay between the germline ends. DNA of the CDR3: TGTGCCAGCAGCCAAGGAGTGCGGGTCCTGGGGGCCAACGTCCTGACTTTC. Encoded protein: CASSQGVRVLGANVLTF. The variable domain in full, with the rest retrieved from reference TRBV14 and TRBJ2-6, is EAGVTQFPSHSVIEKGQTVTLRCDPISGHDNLYWYRRVMGKEIKFLLHFVKESKQDESGMPNNRFLAERTGGTYSTLKVQPAELEDSGVYFCASSQGVRVLGANVLTFGAGSRLTVL.

The V gene is TRBV18, the J gene TRBJ1-5; TRBD1 matches 8 bases. CDR3 length equals 15 residues. The V gene's germline CDR1 is KGHSH and CDR2 LQKENI. Trimming removed 6 bases from V and 5 bases from J; junction bases left unmatched: 9. The CDR3 DNA reads TGTGCCAGCTCGACAAGTAGGGACAGGTATCAGCCCCAGCATTTT. Protein product: CASSTSRDRYQPQHF. Full variable domain (remainder filled in from reference TRBV18 and TRBJ1-5): NAGVMQNPRHLVRRRGQEARLRCSPMKGHSHVYWYRQLPEEGLKFMVYLQKENIIDESGMPKERFSAEFPKEGPSILRIQQVVRGDSAAYFCASSTSRDRYQPQHFGDGTRLSIL.

This sequence joins TRBV2 and TRBJ1-4; TRBD1 matches 9 bases. The CDR3 has 14 amino acids. The ends lost 10 bases at V and 4 bases at J; junction bases unmatched: 7. CDR1 is SNHLY and CDR2 is FYNNEI in the germline V gene. In DNA, the CDR3 is TGTGCCACCTCCAACAGGGGGCTTAATGAAAAACTGTTTTTT. Amino acid sequence: CATSNRGLNEKLFF. The full variable domain, rest sourced from reference TRBV2 and TRBJ1-4, is EPEVTQTPSHQVTQMGQEVILRCVPISNHLYFYWYRQILGQKVEFLVSFYNNEISEKSEIFDDQFSVERPDGSNFTLKIRSTKLEDSAMYFCATSNRGLNEKLFFGSGTQLSVL.